Listed here are 27 T cell receptor beta chains from one sample, sequenced in a study of blood T cell repertoires in COVID-19. Libraries were prepared by immunoSEQ multiplex PCR; TCRdb keeps only in-frame clonotypes and omits some of them. Of roughly 120,000 clones listed, about four fifths were seen once; the top ten hold around 8.5%. The source material was peripheral blood. The receptors here all came from a woman between 35 and 50 years old with acute or convalescent COVID-19.

The gene calls are TRBV4-1 and TRBJ2-5; tentatively, D is TRBD1 (6 bases). Germline V gene data show CDR1 as MGHRA and CDR2 as YSYEKL. The CDR3 loop spans 14 amino acids. Trimming pared 3 bases from V and 4 bases from J, leaving 12 bases between. CDR3 nucleotides: TGCGCCAGCAGCCAGTTGACAGGAGGAGAGACCCAGTACTTC. It is translated as CASSQLTGGETQYF.

This sequence joins TRBV6-5 and TRBJ1-2; 7 positions agree with TRBD1. The CDR3 totals 13 residues. Looked up from germline, CDR1 is MNHEY and CDR2 is SVGAGI. The V and J ends lost 6 bases and 4 bases, in that order; junction bases with no gene match: 5. Here the CDR3 DNA reads TGTGCCAGCAGCTCCGACAGGGTCTATGGCTACACCTTC. The encoded protein is CASSSDRVYGYTF.

In nucleotides, the CDR3 is TGTGCCAGCACCGCCAGCTCCTACAATGAGCAGTTCTTC. Amino acid sequence: CASTASSYNEQFF. The chain has TRBV2 and TRBJ2-1; no definite D call. CDR1 is SNHLY and CDR2 is FYNNEI in the germline V gene. Trimming stripped 7 bases from V and 0 bases from J, with 7 bases between. This CDR3 has 13 residues.

V and J are TRBV7-8 and TRBJ2-7; TRBD2 matches 12 bases. Trimming cost V 1 base and J 3 bases; bases outside gene matches: 10. Germline assignment: CDR1 SGHVS and CDR2 FQNEAQ. The CDR3 runs to 18 residues. The chain's CDR3 is CASSLESSGGASNYEQYF. In nucleotides, the CDR3 is TGTGCCAGCAGCTTAGAATCTAGCGGGGGGGCCTCGAACTACGAGCAGTACTTC. Drawing the rest from reference TRBV7-8 and TRBJ2-7, the complete variable domain is GAGVSQSPRYKVAKRGQDVALRCDPISGHVSLFWYQQALGQGPEFLTYFQNEAQLDKSGLPSDRFFAERPEGSVSTLKIQRTQQEDSAVYLCASSLESSGGASNYEQYFGPGTRLTVT.

The CDR3 nucleotides are TGTGCCAGCAGCTTGCGACTAGGGGCCGGGGCCAACGTCCTGACTTTC. This encodes CASSLRLGAGANVLTF. The rearrangement uses TRBV5-6 and TRBJ2-6, with D perhaps matching TRBD2 (6 bases). The CDR3 is 16 residues long. Between the trimmed V and J ends, which lost 1 base and 4 bases, there was a span of 12 bases. CDR1 and CDR2 (germline): SGHDT, YYEEEE. Using reference TRBV5-6 and TRBJ2-6 for the parts outside the CDR3, the full variable domain is DAGVTQSPTHLIKTRGQQVTLRCSPKSGHDTVSWYQQALGQGPQFIFQYYEEEERQRGNFPDRFSGHQFPNYSSELNVNALLLGDSALYLCASSLRLGAGANVLTFGAGSRLTVL.

The chain joins TRBV5-6 to TRBJ2-2, with 8 bases lining up with TRBD1. The CDR3 runs 15 residues. Germline V lookup: CDR1 SGHDT, CDR2 YYEEEE. The junction had 10 bases not matched to a gene; V was cut back by 4 bases and J by 8 bases. The CDR3 DNA follows: TGTGCCAGCAGCCAAGGGACAGGTCCTATTGGGGAGCTGTTTTTT. This encodes CASSQGTGPIGELFF.

The rearrangement joins TRBV11-2 to TRBJ1-1; TRBD1 matches at 8 bases. CDR1 and CDR2 from the germline V gene are SGHAT and FQNNGV. After removal of 2 bases from V and 7 bases from J, the junction contained 9 bases not matched to a gene. The CDR3 runs to 15 residues. In nucleotides, the CDR3 is TGTGCCAGCAGCTTAAGTTCCTTACAGGGGGGTGAAGCTTTCTTT. As protein: CASSLSSLQGGEAFF.

The chain recombines TRBV6-5 with TRBJ1-3, with TRBD1 identical over 8 bases. Germline V CDR1 and CDR2: MNHEY, SVGAGI. The length of the CDR3 is 14 residues. The junction had 6 bases not matched to a gene; V was cut back by 7 bases and J by 4 bases. CDR3 in DNA: TGTGCCAGCAAGGCAGGGGGCGGGGGAAACACCATATATTTT. The encoded protein is CASKAGGGGNTIYF.

The V call is TRBV10-3, the J call TRBJ1-1; no clear D. With 0 bases removed from V and 4 bases from J, the gap between germline ends came to 9 bases. Germline V gene sequence: CDR1 ENHRY, CDR2 SYGVKD. This CDR3 is built from 14 residues. CDR3: CAISESGDGTEAFF. The CDR3 coding sequence is TGTGCCATCAGTGAGTCCGGGGATGGCACTGAAGCTTTCTTT.

The genes are TRBV19 and TRBJ1-3; the D is unclear. Germline V gene sequence: CDR1 LNHDA, CDR2 SQIVND (reference sequence). The V and J ends lost 6 bases and 0 bases respectively, with 6 bases between them. This CDR3 comprises 13 residues. The CDR3 here is CASSISSGNTIYF. CDR3 sequence (DNA): TGTGCCAGTAGCATCAGCTCTGGAAACACCATATATTTT.

The CDR3 loop reads CASSGGRRDTFRNQPQHF. The DNA of the CDR3 is TGTGCCAGTAGTGGGGGGAGGCGAGACACCTTTCGCAATCAGCCCCAGCATTTT. V gene TRBV19 combines with J gene TRBJ1-5; D is perhaps TRBD1 (5 bases). CDR1 and CDR2 from the germline V gene are LNHDA and SQIVND (reference sequence). The V gene lost 5 bases and the J gene lost 2 bases, with 22 bases spanning the gap. This CDR3 comprises 18 residues. The full variable domain, rest sourced from reference TRBV19 and TRBJ1-5, is DGGITQSPKYLFRKEGQNVTLSCEQNLNHDAMYWYRQDPGQGLRLIYYSQIVNDFQKGDIAEGYSVSREKKESFPLTVTSAQKNPTAFYLCASSGGRRDTFRNQPQHFGDGTRLSIL.

The CDR3 bases are TGTGCCAGCAGCTGGGGACTTTCTGGAAACACCATATATTTT. It encodes CASSWGLSGNTIYF. This chain links TRBV5-4 with TRBJ1-3; perhaps TRBD1 as D (5 bases). Germline V lookup: CDR1 SGHNT, CDR2 YYREEE (reference sequence). Trimming removed 3 bases from V and 1 base from J, with 8 bases in between. The CDR3 runs to 14 residues. Based on the CDR3 plus reference TRBV5-4 and TRBJ1-3, the full variable domain is ETGVTQSPTHLIKTRGQQVTLRCSSQSGHNTVSWYQQALGQGPQFIFQYYREEENGRGNFPPRFSGLQFPNYSSELNVNALELDDSALYLCASSWGLSGNTIYFGEGSWLTVV.

This clone has just a few counts. The chain employs TRBV18 and TRBJ2-7; 10 bases align to TRBD1. V was clipped by 2 bases and J by 5 bases; unmatched bases: 6. CDR3 length: 15 amino acids. Germline V CDR1 and CDR2: KGHSH, LQKENI. The CDR3 spells CASSPVRDRGHEQYF. The CDR3 nucleotides are TGTGCCAGCTCACCAGTCCGGGACAGGGGACACGAGCAGTACTTC.

V and J are TRBV7-2 and TRBJ2-5, with a tentative D call TRBD2 (5 bases). The germline V and J ends were trimmed by 5 bases and 6 bases, with 13 bases remaining between them. The CDR3 extends over 13 amino acids. Germline V CDR1 and CDR2: SGHTA, FQGNSA. This CDR3 reads CASSSGSGKTQYF. The CDR3 nucleotides are TGTGCCAGCAGCAGTGGGAGCGGAAAGACCCAGTACTTC.

The chain recombines TRBV6-5 with TRBJ2-7; the D gene is possibly TRBD1 (6 bases). Germline CDR1 and CDR2: MNHEY and SVGAGI. The CDR3 consists of 15 residues. Trimming stripped 5 bases from V and 3 bases from J, with 17 bases between. The CDR3 sequence: CASSLFGGQIYEQYF. In DNA, the CDR3 is TGTGCCAGCAGTCTTTTCGGAGGACAGATCTACGAGCAGTACTTC.

This chain connects TRBV11-3 to TRBJ2-1; 7 positions agree with TRBD2. The CDR3 is 16 residues long. Unmatched junction bases numbered 4, after V lost 1 base and J lost 1 base. From germline, CDR1 is SGHNT and CDR2 YENEEA. CDR3 residues: CASSLAPGGSYNEQFF. The CDR3 region has the DNA TGTGCCAGCAGCTTAGCCCCGGGGGGTTCCTACAATGAGCAGTTCTTC. Variable domain in full (rest from reference TRBV11-3 and TRBJ2-1): EAGVVQSPRYKIIEKKQPVAFWCNPISGHNTLYWYLQNLGQGPELLIRYENEEAVDDSQLPKDRFSAERLKGVDSTLKIQPAELGDSAVYLCASSLAPGGSYNEQFFGPGTRLTVL.

This chain links TRBV5-1 with TRBJ1-4; D unclear. Trimming took off 4 bases at V and 8 bases at J, with 18 bases between the two ends. The CDR3 consists of 15 residues. Germline V gene data show CDR1 as SGHRS and CDR2 as YFSETQ. The CDR3 DNA sequence: TGCGCCAGCAGCGGCGGATCCCTTGGAGGGGAAAAACTGTTTTTT. Translated, it gives CASSGGSLGGEKLFF. Variable domain in full (rest from reference TRBV5-1 and TRBJ1-4): KAGVTQTPRYLIKTRGQQVTLSCSPISGHRSVSWYQQTPGQGLQFLFEYFSETQRNKGNFPGRFSGRQFSNSRSEMNVSTLELGDSALYLCASSGGSLGGEKLFFGSGTQLSVL.

The V and J genes are TRBV7-8 and TRBJ2-3; D is ambiguous. Germline values: CDR1 SGHVS, CDR2 FQNEAQ. The CDR3 has 13 residues. V gave up 2 bases and J gave up 2 bases, with 5 bases separating them. CDR3: CASSLSDTDTQYF. In DNA, the CDR3 is TGTGCCAGCAGCTTAAGCGACACAGATACGCAGTATTTT. The complete variable domain, with remaining parts taken from reference TRBV7-8 and TRBJ2-3, reads GAGVSQSPRYKVAKRGQDVALRCDPISGHVSLFWYQQALGQGPEFLTYFQNEAQLDKSGLPSDRFFAERPEGSVSTLKIQRTQQEDSAVYLCASSLSDTDTQYFGPGTRLTVL.

This chain connects TRBV19 to TRBJ1-1; tentative D call: TRBD1 (6 bases). Trimming took 8 bases from V and 0 from J, leaving 13 bases between them. This CDR3 has 14 amino acids. Germline V gene lookup returns CDR1 LNHDA and CDR2 SQIVND (reference sequence). The CDR3 spells CASRHREMNTEAFF. CDR3 DNA: TGTGCCAGTCGACACAGGGAGATGAACACTGAAGCTTTCTTT.

This clone came up a few times. The rearrangement uses TRBV30 and TRBJ1-5, with a weak D call TRBD1 (6 bases). The CDR3 runs to 18 residues. Trimming pared 0 bases from V and 2 bases from J, leaving 20 bases between. CDR1 and CDR2 from the germline V gene are GTSNPN and SVGIG (reference sequence). In DNA, the CDR3 is TGTGCCTGGAGTGTAAGTCGGGCCAGGGGCGAACGCAATCAGCCCCAGCATTTT. Translation gives CAWSVSRARGERNQPQHF.

Only one count was recorded for this clone. The V and J genes are TRBV19 and TRBJ1-5, with TRBD1 as a possible D gene (5 bases). There are 13 residues in the CDR3. The ends were cut back, 9 bases at V and 2 bases at J, with 11 bases in the middle. Germline CDR1 reads LNHDA; CDR2 reads SQIVND (reference sequence). The CDR3 reads CASRKTGNQPQHF. The DNA of the CDR3 is TGTGCCAGCCGTAAGACAGGCAATCAGCCCCAGCATTTT. Based on the CDR3 plus reference TRBV19 and TRBJ1-5, the full variable domain is DGGITQSPKYLFRKEGQNVTLSCEQNLNHDAMYWYRQDPGQGLRLIYYSQIVNDFQKGDIAEGYSVSREKKESFPLTVTSAQKNPTAFYLCASRKTGNQPQHFGDGTRLSIL.

This chain connects TRBV19 to TRBJ1-1; 7 bases match TRBD1. Germline trimming cut 1 base from V and 1 base from J; bases unmatched to any gene: 0. The germline V gene has CDR1 LNHDA and CDR2 SQIVND (reference sequence). The CDR3 has 14 residues. CDR3 sequence reads: CASSIGQGNTEAFF. The CDR3, as DNA: TGTGCCAGTAGTATAGGACAGGGGAACACTGAAGCTTTCTTT.

The chain has TRBV2 and TRBJ2-3; possibly TRBD1 for D (5 bases). Trimming took 3 bases from V and 5 from J, leaving 6 bases between them. CDR1 is SNHLY, CDR2 FYNNEI, per germline. This CDR3 comprises 12 residues. Here the CDR3 reads CASSDQGDTQYF. CDR3 in DNA: TGTGCCAGCAGTGACCAGGGAGATACGCAGTATTTT.

The chain employs TRBV4-1 and TRBJ2-1; a possible D gene is TRBD1 (7 bases). The length of the CDR3 is 15 residues. Germline V gene data show CDR1 as MGHRA and CDR2 as YSYEKL. Between the trimmed V and J ends, which lost 6 bases and 1 base, there was a span of 13 bases. The CDR3, as DNA: TGCGCCAGCAGTCTCCAGGGGGGTTCCTACAATGAGCAGTTCTTC. This codes for CASSLQGGSYNEQFF.

This chain connects TRBV10-1 to TRBJ2-3, with TRBD2 matching 12 bases. Germline V gene data show CDR1 as WNHNN and CDR2 as SYGVQD (reference sequence). The V gene end was trimmed by 0 bases and the J gene end by 5 bases; junction bases not matched to a gene: 6. CDR3 length: 17 amino acids. The CDR3 sequence is CASSESTSGGGVDTQYF. CDR3 DNA: TGCGCCAGCAGTGAGTCGACTAGCGGGGGAGGAGTAGATACGCAGTATTTT.

V gene TRBV10-3 combines with J gene TRBJ1-5; 7 bases align to TRBD1. CDR3 length: 14 amino acids. Trimming took 4 bases from V and 7 from J; bases not matched to a gene: 7. Germline CDR1 is ENHRY and CDR2 is SYGVKD. The CDR3 sequence is CAISAGTEGQPQHF. The CDR3 coding sequence is TGTGCCATCAGTGCCGGGACAGAAGGACAGCCCCAGCATTTT.

The CDR3 region is CASLTKRTENTEAFF. The CDR3 nucleotides read TGTGCCAGCCTGACCAAGAGGACAGAGAACACTGAAGCTTTCTTT. The rearrangement uses TRBV27 and TRBJ1-1, with TRBD1 as a possible D gene (6 bases). V lost 8 bases and J 1 base, leaving 17 bases between the germline ends. Looked up from germline, CDR1 is MNHEY and CDR2 is SMNVEV (reference sequence). The CDR3 is 15 amino acids.